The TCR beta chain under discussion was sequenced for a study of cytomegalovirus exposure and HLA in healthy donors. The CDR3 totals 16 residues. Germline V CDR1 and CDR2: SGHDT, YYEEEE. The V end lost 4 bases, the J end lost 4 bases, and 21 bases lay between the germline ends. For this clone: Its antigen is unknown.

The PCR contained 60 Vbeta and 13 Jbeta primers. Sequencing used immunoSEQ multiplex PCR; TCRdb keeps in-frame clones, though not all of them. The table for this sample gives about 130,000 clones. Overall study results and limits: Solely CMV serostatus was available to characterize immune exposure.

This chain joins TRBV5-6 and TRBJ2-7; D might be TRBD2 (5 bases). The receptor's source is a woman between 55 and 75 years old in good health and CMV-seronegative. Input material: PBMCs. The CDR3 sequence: CASSPTPGGHPYEQYF. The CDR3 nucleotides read TGTGCCAGCAGCCCTACCCCAGGAGGTCACCCTTACGAGCAGTACTTC.